A single sample is the source of the 12 T cell receptor beta chains below, sequenced in a study of spatial heterogeneity in lung cancer. In TCRdb, the 5' RACE reads were re-called with MiXCR into one record per CDR3 protein. The data show 20,000 or so distinct CDR3 sequences, 9% to 10% seen once. Time point: blood at routine non-recurrence follow-up after resection. Source: PBMCs, taken at follow-up. These receptors all stem from a female donor with early-stage non-small cell lung cancer.

This clonotype was recorded many times. This chain links TRBV7-2 with TRBJ2-3; D remains unclear. V gave up 4 bases and J gave up 2 bases, with 10 bases separating them. Germline loops: CDR1 SGHTA, CDR2 FQGNSA. CDR3 size: 14 residues. CDR3 nucleotide sequence: TGTGCCAGCAGCTCGAACAGACCCACAGATACGCAGTATTTT. As protein: CASSSNRPTDTQYF.

In this sample, this clonotype turned up many times. The genes are TRBV6-5 and TRBJ1-5, with D possibly matching TRBD1 (5 bases). V lost 3 bases, J lost 5 bases, and 11 bases lay in between. The CDR3 is made up of 14 amino acids. Germline V gene data show CDR1 as MNHEY and CDR2 as SVGAGI. As DNA, the CDR3 is TGTGCCAGCAGTTATGGGGCAGGGTATCAGCCCCAGCATTTT. Translating gives CASSYGAGYQPQHF.

The table lists this clonotype with many counts. V gene TRBV5-6 combines with J gene TRBJ1-2; D is uncertain. Germline assignment: CDR1 SGHDT and CDR2 YYEEEE. Trimming removed 0 bases from V and 4 bases from J, with 13 bases in between. This CDR3 spans 15 amino acids. CDR3 loop: CASSLVARGSYGYTF. The CDR3 nucleotides read TGTGCCAGCAGCTTGGTCGCTCGAGGATCCTATGGCTACACCTTC.

This clonotype has ten or more counts. The rearrangement joins TRBV27 to TRBJ2-5, with TRBD1 matching over 10 bases. V dropped 5 bases and J dropped 5; count of bases not matched to a gene: 5. CDR3 size: 14 residues. Per germline, CDR1 MNHEY and CDR2 SMNVEV (reference sequence). CDR3 DNA: TGTGCCAGCAGTACGGGACAGGGGTGGGAGACCCAGTACTTC. It translates to CASSTGQGWETQYF.

This clonotype was counted a few times. Here the CDR3 DNA reads TGTGCCAGTAGTATGAACGGCAAAAACATTCAGTACTTC. This sequence encodes CASSMNGKNIQYF. The chain links TRBV19 to TRBJ2-4; D gene ambiguous. Germline assignment: CDR1 LNHDA and CDR2 SQIVND (reference sequence). CDR3 length: 13 amino acids. Trimming took 3 bases from V and 3 from J, leaving 6 bases between them. Combining the CDR3 with reference TRBV19 and TRBJ2-4 gives the whole variable domain DGGITQSPKYLFRKEGQNVTLSCEQNLNHDAMYWYRQDPGQGLRLIYYSQIVNDFQKGDIAEGYSVSREKKESFPLTVTSAQKNPTAFYLCASSMNGKNIQYFGAGTRLSVL.

This clonotype was detected a few times. V usage is TRBV7-9 and J usage is TRBJ1-6, with D uncertain. The V end was cut by 5 bases, the J end by 7 bases, with 15 bases between. The V gene's germline CDR1 is SEHNR and CDR2 FQNEAQ (reference sequence). The length of the CDR3 is 15 residues. The CDR3 nucleotides read TGTGCCAGCAGCCCCCCTAGAGTGGGCAATTCACCCCTCCACTTT. It encodes CASSPPRVGNSPLHF.

This clonotype was detected many times. The chain employs TRBV5-1 and TRBJ1-6, with 11 bases identical to TRBD1. Germline V gene data show CDR1 as SGHRS and CDR2 as YFSETQ. V gave up 1 base and J gave up 9 bases; unmatched junction bases: 12. The CDR3 sequence is 18 residues long. CDR3 sequence reads: CASSLLVSTGTGGSPLHF. For the CDR3, the DNA is TGCGCCAGCAGCTTGCTGGTTTCAACCGGGACAGGGGGTTCACCCCTCCACTTT.

At least ten counts were recorded for this clonotype. The chain couples TRBV6-1 to TRBJ2-6; TRBD1 agrees at 9 bases. Germline V gene sequence: CDR1 MNHNS, CDR2 SASEGT. The CDR3 length is 15 residues. Unmatched junction bases numbered 0, after V lost 6 bases and J lost 0 bases. CDR3 sequence: CASRTGGSGANVLTF. CDR3 in DNA: TGTGCCAGCAGGACAGGGGGCTCTGGGGCCAACGTCCTGACTTTC.

This clonotype was recorded many times. The V and J genes are TRBV18 and TRBJ2-3; 7 nucleotides agree with TRBD1. Trimming removed 8 bases from V and 4 bases from J; junction bases left unmatched: 3. The germline V gene encodes CDR1 KGHSH and CDR2 LQKENI. CDR3 length: 12 residues. CDR3 nucleotide sequence: TGTGCCAGCCGGACAGGCTCAGATACGCAGTATTTT. Translating it yields CASRTGSDTQYF.

In this sample, this clonotype turned up a few times. The V gene is TRBV12-3 or TRBV12-4, the J gene TRBJ2-7; no clear D. V gave up 1 base and J gave up 3 bases, with 10 bases separating them. The CDR3 is 14 residues long. Here the CDR3 reads CASSLGANNYEQYF. The CDR3, as DNA: TGTGCCAGCAGTTTAGGGGCTAACAACTACGAGCAGTACTTC.

In this sample, this clonotype turned up many times. This chain links TRBV6-1 with TRBJ1-2; TRBD1 agrees at 8 bases. The germline gives CDR1 MNHNS, CDR2 SASEGT. This CDR3 region has 14 residues. Trimming took 4 bases from V and 2 from J; bases not matched to a gene: 3. CDR3: CASSARTGNYGYTF. In DNA, the CDR3 is TGTGCCAGCAGTGCCCGGACAGGGAACTATGGCTACACCTTC.

This clonotype has a count of ten or more. This rearrangement joins TRBV5-1 to TRBJ2-1; 11 nucleotides match TRBD1. Trimming at V came to 4 bases and at J to 6 bases, leaving 3 bases not matched to a gene. This CDR3 region has 14 residues. Germline CDR1 SGHRS, CDR2 YFSETQ. CDR3 sequence (DNA): TGCGCCAGCAGCACCGGGACAGGGGGCAATGAGCAGTTCTTC. Residues: CASSTGTGGNEQFF.